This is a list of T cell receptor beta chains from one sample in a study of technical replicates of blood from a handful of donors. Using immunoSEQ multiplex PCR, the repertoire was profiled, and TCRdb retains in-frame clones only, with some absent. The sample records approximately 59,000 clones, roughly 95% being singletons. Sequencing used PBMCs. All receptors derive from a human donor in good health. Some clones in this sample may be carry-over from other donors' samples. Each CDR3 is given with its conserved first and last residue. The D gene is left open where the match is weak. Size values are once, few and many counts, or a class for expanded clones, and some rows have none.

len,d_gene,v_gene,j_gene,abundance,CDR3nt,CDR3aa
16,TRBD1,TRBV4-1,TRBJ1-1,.,TGCGCCAGCAGCCCGTTACAGGGGCCGAGAATGGAAGAAGCTTTCTTT,CASSPLQGPRMEEAFF
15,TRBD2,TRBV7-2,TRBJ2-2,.,TGTGCCAGCAGCTGGAGGACTAGCAACACCGGGGAGCTGTTTTTT,CASSWRTSNTGELFF
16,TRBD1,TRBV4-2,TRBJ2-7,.,TGTGCCAGCAGCCAACCACAGGGGGCGATAGCCTACGAGCAGTACTTC,CASSQPQGAIAYEQYF
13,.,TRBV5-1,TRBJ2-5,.,TGCGCCAGCAGCTTAATCGTCCAAGAGACCCAGTACTTC,CASSLIVQETQYF
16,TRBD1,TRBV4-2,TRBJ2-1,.,TGTGCCAGCAGCCAAGATGGAGGGACAGGGGACAATGAGCAGTTCTTC,CASSQDGGTGDNEQFF
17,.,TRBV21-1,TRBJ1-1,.,TGTGCCAGCAGCAAAGACGGGGATGGGACAGTCAGCACTGAAGCTTTCTTT,CASSKDGDGTVSTEAFF
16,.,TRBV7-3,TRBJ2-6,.,TGTGCCAGCAGCTTCTCCGGACAATCTGGGGCCAACGTCCTGACTTTC,CASSFSGQSGANVLTF
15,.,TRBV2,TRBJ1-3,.,TGTGCCAGCTCACTACAGGGATCCTCTGGAAACACCATATATTTT,CASSLQGSSGNTIYF
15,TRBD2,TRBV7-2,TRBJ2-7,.,TGTGCCAGCAGGGATTTAGCGGGGGGGCCCTACGAGCAGTACTTC,CASRDLAGGPYEQYF
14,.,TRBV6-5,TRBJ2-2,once,TGTGCCAGCAGTTCAGACTGGAACACCGGGGAGCTGTTTTTT,CASSSDWNTGELFF
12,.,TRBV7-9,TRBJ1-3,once,TGTGCCAGCAGCCCCGCGGAGGGCACCATATATTTT,CASSPAEGTIYF
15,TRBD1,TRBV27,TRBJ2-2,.,TGTGCCAGCAGTTTATATCCAGGGGGCACCGGGGAGCTGTTTTTT,CASSLYPGGTGELFF
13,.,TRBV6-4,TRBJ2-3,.,TGTGCCAGCAGTGAGACTGGCACAGATACGCAGTATTTT,CASSETGTDTQYF
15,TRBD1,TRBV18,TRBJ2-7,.,TGTGCCAGCTCACCAGACAGGGGCGGGTTTGGGGAGCAGTACTTC,CASSPDRGGFGEQYF
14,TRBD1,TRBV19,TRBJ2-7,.,TGTGCCAGTACCGCCGGGACAGGTACCTACGAGCAGTACTTC,CASTAGTGTYEQYF
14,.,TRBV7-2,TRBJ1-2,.,TGTGCCAGCAGCAACCCACTGAGGGCCTATGGCTACACCTTC,CASSNPLRAYGYTF
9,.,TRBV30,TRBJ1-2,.,TGTGCCTGGGGAGTCCCCTCAGGGTTC,CAWGVPSGF
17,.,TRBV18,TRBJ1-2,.,TGTGCCAGCTCACCACTTGCGACGATGGACTATCCCGTAGGCTACACCTTC,CASSPLATMDYPVGYTF
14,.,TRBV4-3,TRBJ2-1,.,TGCGCCAGCAGCCAAGTTCTCGGTGACAATGAGCAGTTCTTC,CASSQVLGDNEQFF
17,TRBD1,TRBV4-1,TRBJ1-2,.,TGCGCCAGCAGCCAAGACCTAGCAGGGGGCAGGGGGAATGGCTACACCTTC,CASSQDLAGGRGNGYTF
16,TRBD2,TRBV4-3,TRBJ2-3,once,TGCGCCAGCAGCCCGGGGGGAGGACTAGCGGCAGATACGCAGTATTTT,CASSPGGGLAADTQYF
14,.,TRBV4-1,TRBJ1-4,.,TGCGCCAGCGCTGGACTTTGGGGAAATGAAAAACTGTTTTTT,CASAGLWGNEKLFF
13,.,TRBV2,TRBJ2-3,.,TGTGCCAGCCGGGACTTAAGCACAGATACGCAGTATTTT,CASRDLSTDTQYF
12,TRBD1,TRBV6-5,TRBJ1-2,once,TGTGCCAGCAACGGAGGGGGCTCTGGCTACACCTTC,CASNGGGSGYTF
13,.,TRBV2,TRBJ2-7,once,TGTGCCAGCAGCCCCGGGACACACTACGAGCAGTACTTC,CASSPGTHYEQYF
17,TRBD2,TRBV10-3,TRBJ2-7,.,TGTGCCACAAAGAAAGCTCTAGCGGGGGACTTCCCCTACGAGCAGTACTTC,CATKKALAGDFPYEQYF
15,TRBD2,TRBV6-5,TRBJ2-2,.,TGTGCCAGCAGACAGGGGACTAGCGCTAGGGGGGAGCTGTTTTTT,CASRQGTSARGELFF
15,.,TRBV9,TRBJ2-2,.,TGTGCCAGCACGCCAGACATAACGAACACCGGGGAGCTGTTTTTT,CASTPDITNTGELFF
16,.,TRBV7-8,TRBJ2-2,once,TGTGCCAGCAGCCCCAGGTTAAAGGAACTCACCGGGGAGCTGTTTTTT,CASSPRLKELTGELFF
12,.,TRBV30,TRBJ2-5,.,TGTGCCTGGGTGAACAACGAAGAGACCCAGTACTTC,CAWVNNEETQYF
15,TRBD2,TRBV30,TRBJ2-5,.,TGTGCCTGGAAGGGCCGGTTAGCGGGGGGAGAGACCCAGTACTTC,CAWKGRLAGGETQYF
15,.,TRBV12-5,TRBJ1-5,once,TGTGCTAGTGGCCAGGGAGGGACCGAACATCAGCCCCAGCATTTT,CASGQGGTEHQPQHF
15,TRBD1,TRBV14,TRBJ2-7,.,TGTGCCAGCAGCTCTAATGTCGACAGGGCCTACGAGCAGTACTTC,CASSSNVDRAYEQYF
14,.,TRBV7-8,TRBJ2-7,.,TGTGCCAGCAGAAGGCAGGGAACTGTCTACGAGCAGTACTTC,CASRRQGTVYEQYF
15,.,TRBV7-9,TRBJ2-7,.,TGTGCCAGCAGCCCCAAAGTGAGGGTCGGGGTCGAGCAGTACTTC,CASSPKVRVGVEQYF
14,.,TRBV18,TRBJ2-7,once,TGTGCCAGCTCACCCCCAGCGGGTACCAACGAGCAGTACTTC,CASSPPAGTNEQYF
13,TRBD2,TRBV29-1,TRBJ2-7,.,TGCAGCGTTAGGACTAGCGGGAGCAACGAGCAGTACTTC,CSVRTSGSNEQYF
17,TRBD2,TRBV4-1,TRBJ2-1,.,TGCGCCAGCAGCCAAGATAGGGCGGGAGGGGCTAGAAGTGAGCAGTTCTTC,CASSQDRAGGARSEQFF
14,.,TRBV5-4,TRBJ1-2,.,TGTGCCAGCAGCTTTGTAGGGACAAGCTATGGCTACACCTTC,CASSFVGTSYGYTF
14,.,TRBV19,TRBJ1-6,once,TGTGCCAGTAGTATTATCCGGGATAATTCACCCCTCCACTTT,CASSIIRDNSPLHF
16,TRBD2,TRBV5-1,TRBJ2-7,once,TGCGCCAGCAGAATTGAGACTAGCGGACCGCTCTGGGAGCAGTACTTC,CASRIETSGPLWEQYF
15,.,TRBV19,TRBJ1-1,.,TGTGCCAGTAGTATAGCGTCAGGGCCGGGGGCTGAAGCTTTCTTT,CASSIASGPGAEAFF
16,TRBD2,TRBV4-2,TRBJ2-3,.,TGTGCCAGCAGCCAAGAAGGGAGCGGGGGAACAGATACGCAGTATTTT,CASSQEGSGGTDTQYF
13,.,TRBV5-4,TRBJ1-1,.,TGTGCCAGCAGCTTGGACTTAGGCGGTGAAGCTTTCTTT,CASSLDLGGEAFF